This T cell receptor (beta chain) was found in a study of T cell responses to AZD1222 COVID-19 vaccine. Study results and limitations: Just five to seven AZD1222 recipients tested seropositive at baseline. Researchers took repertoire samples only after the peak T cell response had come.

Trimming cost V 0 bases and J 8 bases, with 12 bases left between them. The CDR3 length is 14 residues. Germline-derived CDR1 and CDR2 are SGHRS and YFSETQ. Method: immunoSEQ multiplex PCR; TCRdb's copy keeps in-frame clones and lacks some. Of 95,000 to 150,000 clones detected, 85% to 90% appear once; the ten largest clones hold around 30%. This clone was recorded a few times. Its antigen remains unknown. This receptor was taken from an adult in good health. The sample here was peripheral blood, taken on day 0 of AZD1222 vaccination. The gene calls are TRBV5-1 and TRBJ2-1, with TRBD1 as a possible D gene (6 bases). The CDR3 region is CASSLEQGSDEQFF. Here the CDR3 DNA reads TGCGCCAGCAGCTTGGAACAGGGTAGCGATGAGCAGTTCTTC. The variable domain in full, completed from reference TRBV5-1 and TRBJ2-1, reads KAGVTQTPRYLIKTRGQQVTLSCSPISGHRSVSWYQQTPGQGLQFLFEYFSETQRNKGNFPGRFSGRQFSNSRSEMNVSTLELGDSALYLCASSLEQGSDEQFFGPGTRLTVL.